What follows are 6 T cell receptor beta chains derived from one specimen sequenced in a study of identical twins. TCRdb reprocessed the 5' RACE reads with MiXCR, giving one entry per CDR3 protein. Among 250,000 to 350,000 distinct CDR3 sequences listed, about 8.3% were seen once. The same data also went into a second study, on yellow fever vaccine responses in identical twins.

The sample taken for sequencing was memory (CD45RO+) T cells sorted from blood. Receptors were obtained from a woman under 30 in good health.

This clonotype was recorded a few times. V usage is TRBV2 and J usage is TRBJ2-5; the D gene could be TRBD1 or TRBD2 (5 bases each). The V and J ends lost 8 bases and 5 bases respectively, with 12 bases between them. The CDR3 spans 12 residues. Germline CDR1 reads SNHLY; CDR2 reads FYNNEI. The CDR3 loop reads CASGGEGETQYF. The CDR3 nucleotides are TGTGCCAGCGGGGGTGAGGGGGAGACCCAGTACTTC. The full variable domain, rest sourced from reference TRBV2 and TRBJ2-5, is EPEVTQTPSHQVTQMGQEVILRCVPISNHLYFYWYRQILGQKVEFLVSFYNNEISEKSEIFDDQFSVERPDGSNFTLKIRSTKLEDSAMYFCASGGEGETQYFGPGTRLLVL.

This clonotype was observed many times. The CDR3 here is CASSSLVGVNEQFF. As DNA, the CDR3 is TGTGCCAGCAGCTCCCTCGTGGGAGTCAATGAGCAGTTCTTC. The chain employs TRBV7-2 and TRBJ2-1, with D maybe TRBD2 (5 bases). From germline, CDR1 is SGHTA and CDR2 FQGNSA. The CDR3 totals 14 residues. Between the trimmed V and J ends, which lost 4 bases and 6 bases, there was a span of 13 bases.

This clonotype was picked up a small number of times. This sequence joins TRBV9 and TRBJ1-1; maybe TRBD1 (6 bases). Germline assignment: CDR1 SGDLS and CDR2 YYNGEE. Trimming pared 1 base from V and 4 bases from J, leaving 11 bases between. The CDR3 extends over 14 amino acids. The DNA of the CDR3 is TGTGCCAGCAGCGTACGGGGGGCGGGCACTGAAGCTTTCTTT. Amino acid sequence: CASSVRGAGTEAFF.

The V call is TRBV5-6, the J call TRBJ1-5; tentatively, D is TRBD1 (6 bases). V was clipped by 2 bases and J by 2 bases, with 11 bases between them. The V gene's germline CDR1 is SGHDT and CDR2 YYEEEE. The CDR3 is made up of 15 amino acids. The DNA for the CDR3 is TGTGCCAGCAGCTTCAGGGGTACTGGCAATCAGCCCCAGCATTTT. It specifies CASSFRGTGNQPQHF.

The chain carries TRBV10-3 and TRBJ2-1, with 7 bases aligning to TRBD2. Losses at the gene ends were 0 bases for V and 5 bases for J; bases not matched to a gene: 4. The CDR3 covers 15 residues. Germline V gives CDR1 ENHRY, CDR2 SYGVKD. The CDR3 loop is CAISESRLADNEQFF. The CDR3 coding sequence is TGTGCCATCAGTGAGTCCCGCCTAGCGGACAATGAGCAGTTCTTC.

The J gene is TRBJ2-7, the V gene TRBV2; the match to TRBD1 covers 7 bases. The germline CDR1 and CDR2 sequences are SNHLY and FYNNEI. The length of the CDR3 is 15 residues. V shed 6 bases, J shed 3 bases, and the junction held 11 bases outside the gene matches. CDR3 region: CASREDRPSFYEQYV. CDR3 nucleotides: TGTGCCAGCAGAGAGGACAGGCCTTCCTTCTACGAGCAGTACGTC.